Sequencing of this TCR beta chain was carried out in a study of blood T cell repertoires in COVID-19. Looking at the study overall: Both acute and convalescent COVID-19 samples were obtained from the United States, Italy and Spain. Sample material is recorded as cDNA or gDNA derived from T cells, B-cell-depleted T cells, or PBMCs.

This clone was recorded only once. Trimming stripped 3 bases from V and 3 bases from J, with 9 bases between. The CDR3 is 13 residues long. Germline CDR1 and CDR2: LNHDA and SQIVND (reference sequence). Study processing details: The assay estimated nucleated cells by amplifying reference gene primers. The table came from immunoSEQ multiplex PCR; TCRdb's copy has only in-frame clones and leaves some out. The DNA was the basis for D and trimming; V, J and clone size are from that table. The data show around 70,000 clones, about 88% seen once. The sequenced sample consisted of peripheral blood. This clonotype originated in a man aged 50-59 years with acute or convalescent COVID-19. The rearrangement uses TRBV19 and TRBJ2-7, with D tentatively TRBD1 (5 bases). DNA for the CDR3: TGTGCCAGTAGTATCGGGCAGGGCTACGAGCAGTACTTC. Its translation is CASSIGQGYEQYF.